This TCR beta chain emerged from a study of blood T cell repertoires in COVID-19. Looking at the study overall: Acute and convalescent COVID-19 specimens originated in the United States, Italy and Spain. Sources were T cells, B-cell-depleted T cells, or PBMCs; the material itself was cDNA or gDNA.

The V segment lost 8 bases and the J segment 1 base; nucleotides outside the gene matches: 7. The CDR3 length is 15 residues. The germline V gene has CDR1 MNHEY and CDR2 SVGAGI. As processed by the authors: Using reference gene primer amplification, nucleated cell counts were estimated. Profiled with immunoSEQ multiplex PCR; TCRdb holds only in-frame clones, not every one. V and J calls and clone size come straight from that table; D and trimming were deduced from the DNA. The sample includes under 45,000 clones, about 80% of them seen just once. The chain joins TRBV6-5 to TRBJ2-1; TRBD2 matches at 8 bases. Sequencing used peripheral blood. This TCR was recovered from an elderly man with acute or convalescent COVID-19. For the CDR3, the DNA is TGTGCCAGCCAGCGGGAGCGGGTATCCTACAATGAGCAGTTCTTC. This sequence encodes CASQRERVSYNEQFF.